Each of the 26 T cell receptor beta chains below was sequenced from the same sample in a study of cytomegalovirus exposure and HLA in healthy donors. The data were produced by immunoSEQ multiplex PCR, yet TCRdb's version contains in-frame clones alone and is incomplete. The data hold some 260,000 clones, with 90% observed a single time. The sequenced sample was PBMCs. Receptor source: a woman between 25 and 40 years old in good health and CMV-seronegative.

The chain joins TRBV10-3 to TRBJ2-7, with TRBD1 as a possible D gene (6 bases). Deletions cut 4 bases from V and 3 bases from J, with 7 bases between. Germline lookup yields CDR1 ENHRY and CDR2 SYGVKD. The CDR3 covers 12 residues. Here the CDR3 reads CAISGGLYEQYF. DNA for the CDR3: TGTGCCATCAGTGGGGGGCTCTACGAGCAGTACTTC.

This chain connects TRBV27 to TRBJ2-7; 9 bases map to TRBD2. With 5 bases clipped from V and 3 bases from J, the junction kept 5 bases outside the gene matches. Per germline, CDR1 MNHEY and CDR2 SMNVEV (reference sequence). This CDR3 spans 14 amino acids. The CDR3 region has the DNA TGTGCCAGCAGTCCGGGGACTAGCTTCTACGAGCAGTACTTC. Protein sequence: CASSPGTSFYEQYF.

The chain employs TRBV9 and TRBJ2-1; no clear D. Trimming removed 4 bases at V and 5 bases at J, with 4 bases between. Germline lookup yields CDR1 SGDLS and CDR2 YYNGEE. CDR3 length: 11 residues. The CDR3 coding sequence is TGTGCCAGCAGCTTACACAATGAGCAGTTCTTC. Translated, it gives CASSLHNEQFF.

This sequence joins TRBV7-9 and TRBJ1-5; a weak D match, TRBD1 (5 bases). Germline V gene data show CDR1 as SEHNR and CDR2 as FQNEAQ (reference sequence). V was cut by 1 base and J by 6 bases, with 10 bases left in between. The CDR3 is 14 amino acids. CDR3 amino acids: CASSLVSGSQPQHF. The CDR3 DNA reads TGTGCCAGCAGCTTAGTATCAGGGAGTCAGCCCCAGCATTTT.

This clone came up once. The V gene is TRBV7-3, the J gene TRBJ2-5, with 10 bases matching TRBD2. Germline V gene data show CDR1 as SGHTA and CDR2 as FQGTGA. Losses at the gene ends were 8 bases for V and 0 bases for J; bases not matched to a gene: 6. The CDR3 covers 15 residues. CDR3 sequence: CASRASGSDQETQYF. The CDR3 region has the DNA TGTGCCAGCCGAGCTAGCGGGAGTGACCAAGAGACCCAGTACTTC.

The V call is TRBV18, the J call TRBJ2-2; D unclear. Germline V gene sequence: CDR1 KGHSH, CDR2 LQKENI. V lost 5 bases and J lost 7, with 5 bases in between. This CDR3 comprises 11 residues. CDR3 bases: TGTGCCAGCTCATCCGTCGGGGAGCTGTTTTTT. Translated: CASSSVGELFF.

V gene TRBV5-4 combines with J gene TRBJ2-7; no clear D. Germline CDR1 reads SGHNT; CDR2 reads YYREEE (reference sequence). Trimming removed 5 bases at V and 5 bases at J, with 11 bases between. The CDR3 has 12 residues. CDR3 amino acids: CASSLGPDEQYF. CDR3 bases: TGTGCCAGCAGTTTAGGCCCGGACGAGCAGTACTTC.

V and J are TRBV29-1 and TRBJ1-2, with D uncertain. V lost 3 bases and J 5 bases, leaving 10 bases between the germline ends. The CDR3 consists of 12 residues. Germline CDR1 SQVTM, CDR2 ANQGSEA. CDR3: CSVDVLFYGYTF. CDR3 DNA sequence: TGCAGCGTTGATGTTTTGTTTTATGGCTACACCTTC.

The V and J genes are TRBV6-5 and TRBJ2-3; no definite D call. CDR1 is MNHEY and CDR2 is SVGAGI in the germline V gene. With 2 bases removed from V and 2 bases from J, the gap between germline ends came to 5 bases. There are 13 residues in the CDR3. In DNA, the CDR3 is TGTGCCAGCAGTTACGGGGACACAGATACGCAGTATTTT. Translation gives CASSYGDTDTQYF.

The chain couples TRBV7-2 to TRBJ2-7; TRBD2 matches 7 bases. V shed 0 bases and J 2 bases; nucleotides not matched to a gene: 7. CDR1 is SGHTA, CDR2 FQGNSA, per germline. This CDR3 is 16 amino acids long. This CDR3 is CASSLASGGGPYEQYF. The CDR3 coding sequence is TGTGCCAGCAGCTTAGCCTCTGGGGGAGGGCCCTACGAGCAGTACTTC.

This chain links TRBV13 with TRBJ1-1; D ambiguous. The CDR3 runs to 13 residues. CDR1 PRHDT and CDR2 FYEKMQ come from the germline V gene (reference sequence). V lost 5 bases and J 10 bases, leaving 17 bases between the germline ends. The CDR3 region has the DNA TGTGCCAGCAGCCTGACGCTTGGGGAGGGAGCTTTCTTT. Its translation: CASSLTLGEGAFF. The full variable domain, in which reference TRBV13 and TRBJ1-1 provide the parts outside the CDR3, is AAGVIQSPRHLIKEKRETATLKCYPIPRHDTVYWYQQGPGQDPQFLISFYEKMQSDKGSIPDRFSAQQFSDYHSELNMSSLELGDSALYFCASSLTLGEGAFFGQGTRLTVV.

The genes are TRBV27 and TRBJ2-1, with D maybe TRBD2 (5 bases). Germline V lookup: CDR1 MNHEY, CDR2 SMNVEV (reference sequence). Trimming removed 1 base from V and 7 bases from J, with 14 bases in between. The length of the CDR3 is 15 residues. The CDR3 DNA sequence: TGTGCCAGCAGTTTATTCATCTCGAGCGGAAATGAGCAGTTCTTC. The encoded protein is CASSLFISSGNEQFF.

The chain couples TRBV27 to TRBJ2-7; 7 bases align to TRBD2. In germline, CDR1 is MNHEY, CDR2 SMNVEV (reference sequence). V trimming: 5 bases; J trimming: 3 bases; junction bases outside the gene matches: 7. The CDR3 loop spans 14 amino acids. CDR3 DNA: TGTGCCAGCAGTACCGGGAGGCGCTACTACGAGCAGTACTTC. Translated: CASSTGRRYYEQYF.

This rearrangement joins TRBV6-5 to TRBJ2-1, with 7 positions matching TRBD2. The V gene end was trimmed by 2 bases and the J gene end by 0 bases; junction bases not matched to a gene: 4. Germline CDR1 and CDR2: MNHEY and SVGAGI. CDR3 length equals 16 residues. The CDR3 loop reads CASSYEGGHSYNEQFF. The CDR3 DNA reads as TGTGCCAGCAGTTACGAGGGAGGGCACTCCTACAATGAGCAGTTCTTC.

The genes are TRBV4-3 and TRBJ2-1; 9 bases fit TRBD1. The length of the CDR3 is 14 residues. Trimming at V came to 4 bases and at J to 7 bases, leaving 5 bases not matched to a gene. CDR1 is LGHNA, CDR2 YSLEER, per germline. The CDR3 here is CASSLSDRGNEQFF. The CDR3 DNA follows: TGCGCCAGCAGCCTCTCCGACAGGGGGAATGAGCAGTTCTTC.

V usage is TRBV11-2 and J usage is TRBJ2-1, with 10 nucleotides matching TRBD2. Per the germline V gene, CDR1 is SGHAT and CDR2 is FQNNGV. The junction had 9 bases not matched to a gene; V was cut back by 5 bases and J by 5 bases. The CDR3 runs to 16 residues. The CDR3 region is CASSPPRAGGNNEQFF. CDR3 DNA sequence: TGTGCCAGCAGCCCCCCCAGAGCGGGAGGGAACAATGAGCAGTTCTTC.

The chain recombines TRBV11-3 with TRBJ2-1, with 8 bases that match TRBD2. The germline V gene has CDR1 SGHNT and CDR2 YENEEA. V lost 0 bases to trimming and J lost 8 bases; unmatched junction nucleotides: 15. The CDR3 loop spans 18 amino acids. The CDR3 nucleotides read TGTGCCAGCAGCTTAGACGGTACTAGCGGTTCCTATTTCGATGAGCAGTTCTTC. It is translated as CASSLDGTSGSYFDEQFF.

V and J are TRBV4-3 and TRBJ2-3; 10 bases agree with TRBD1. The CDR3 length is 19 residues. With 2 bases clipped from V and 0 bases from J, the junction kept 11 bases outside the gene matches. The V gene's germline CDR1 is LGHNA and CDR2 YSLEER. The CDR3 spells CASSQRLWTGGTSTDTQYF. As DNA, the CDR3 is TGCGCCAGCAGCCAAAGACTTTGGACAGGGGGAACTAGCACAGATACGCAGTATTTT.

V gene TRBV28 combines with J gene TRBJ1-1; 9 bases line up with TRBD1. This CDR3 is built from 15 residues. V was clipped by 4 bases and J by 4 bases; unmatched bases: 7. CDR1 and CDR2 from the germline V gene are MDHEN and SYDVKM. The CDR3 protein is CASSYPGQGGTEAFF. The CDR3 DNA is TGTGCCAGCAGTTACCCGGGACAGGGTGGCACTGAAGCTTTCTTT.

The chain uses TRBV6-1 and TRBJ2-2; the match to TRBD2 covers 13 bases. Germline values: CDR1 MNHNS, CDR2 SASEGT. J gave up 6 bases and V 3 bases, and 4 bases lay outside the gene matches. This CDR3 spans 16 amino acids. The CDR3 bases are TGTGCCAGCAGTGACCCACTAGCGGGAGGGCCCGGGGAGCTGTTTTTT. The encoded protein is CASSDPLAGGPGELFF.

CDR3 DNA sequence: TGTGCCAGCAGCGCACGCTTGTTTGATACGCAGTATTTT. Translation: CASSARLFDTQYF. The chain joins TRBV13 to TRBJ2-3; D not resolved. Germline V gene lookup returns CDR1 PRHDT and CDR2 FYEKMQ (reference sequence). Trimming stripped 5 bases from V and 6 bases from J, with 12 bases between. The CDR3 length is 13 residues.

This rearrangement joins TRBV9 to TRBJ2-3, with D possibly being TRBD2 (6 bases). This CDR3 contains 14 residues. Trimming pared 4 bases from V and 0 bases from J, leaving 9 bases between. Germline V gives CDR1 SGDLS, CDR2 YYNGEE. Here the CDR3 reads CASSQSGSTDTQYF. The CDR3 DNA sequence: TGTGCCAGCAGCCAGAGCGGGAGCACAGATACGCAGTATTTT.

The chain couples TRBV27 to TRBJ2-1, with D maybe TRBD1 (5 bases). CDR1 and CDR2 from the germline V gene are MNHEY and SMNVEV (reference sequence). With 4 bases removed from V and 3 bases from J, the gap between germline ends came to 16 bases. The CDR3 is made up of 16 amino acids. For the CDR3, the DNA is TGTGCCAGCAGTTCAAGGACAAGGATCGGCTACAATGAGCAGTTCTTC. This codes for CASSSRTRIGYNEQFF.

The chain carries TRBV2 and TRBJ1-5; weak D call: TRBD1 (6 bases). This CDR3 contains 15 residues. Germline V lookup: CDR1 SNHLY, CDR2 FYNNEI. V was cut by 8 bases and J by 0 bases, with 14 bases left in between. CDR3 bases: TGTGCCAGCGAACCCGACAGGAATAGCAATCAGCCCCAGCATTTT. Its protein product is CASEPDRNSNQPQHF.

V is TRBV23-1 and J is TRBJ2-7; 10 nucleotides align to TRBD1. TRBV23-1 is designated an ORF whose function remains uncertain. The CDR3 spans 17 residues. V was pared by 0 bases and J by 0 bases, with 5 bases of the junction left unmatched. The CDR3 DNA follows: TGCGCCAGCAGTCAATCGTGGACAGGGGGAAGCTCCTACGAGCAGTACTTC. It specifies CASSQSWTGGSSYEQYF.

For this clone: Germline and junction disagree at one end, which may indicate a read error. The chain employs TRBV18 and TRBJ2-5, with 10 bases matching TRBD2. The CDR3 is 16 residues long. Germline lookup yields CDR1 KGHSH and CDR2 LQKENI. DNA for the CDR3: TGTGCCAGCTCACCACCTACACTAGCGGGACAAGCGACCCAGTACTTC. It yields the protein CASSPPTLAGQATQYF.